The present entry profiles one T cell receptor (beta chain) with its context. RNA in amounts of roughly 0.5 to 1 ug was reverse transcribed with random hexamers. Amplification of TCR beta CDR3 across 54 Vbeta and 13 Jbeta was performed with immunoSEQ multiplex PCR. TCRdb analysed the immunoSEQ multiplex PCR reads with MiXCR anew, one entry per CDR3 protein. This sample yields about 69,000 distinct CDR3 sequences, of which around 93% are seen a single time; roughly 0.22% belongs to the top ten. The sample belongs to a study of CD8 T cells in Susac syndrome. The ends were cut back, 0 bases at V and 0 bases at J, with 4 bases in the middle. This CDR3 comprises 14 residues. CDR1 is MGHRA and CDR2 is YSYEKL in the germline V gene. Peripheral blood CD8+ and CD4+ T cells were profiled by TCR beta sequencing. Bulk CD8+ and CD4+ cells came from magnetic negative isolation; CD8+ TEMRA by FACS.

Source material: CD8+ T cells from PBMCs. This sequence was found in a human donor in good health. The chain carries TRBV4-1 and TRBJ2-3; no reliable D call. Here the CDR3 reads CASSQDSSTDTQYF. In DNA, the CDR3 is TGCGCCAGCAGCCAAGATTCGAGCACAGATACGCAGTATTTT.